A selection of T cell receptor beta chains follows, all from one sample in a study of blood T cell repertoires in COVID-19. Clones were read by immunoSEQ multiplex PCR, and TCRdb kept only the in-frame ones, dropping some. In the table there are about 73,000 clones, about nine tenths of which are singletons. Source material: peripheral blood. The receptors derive from a woman of 80 years or more with active or convalescent COVID-19. Each CDR3 is given with its conserved first and last residue. The order of the fields is CDR3 protein, CDR3 DNA, J gene, V gene, D gene, clone size, CDR3 length. The D gene is left open where the match is weak. Rows may omit the clone size; those that give it use once, few, many or a size class.

CDR3: CASSLAGDYNEQFF
DNA: TGTGCCAGCAGCTTGGCCGGGGACTACAATGAGCAGTTCTTC
J: TRBJ2-1
V: TRBV5-5
D: NA
size: once
length: 14

CDR3: CASSQDWGQGASNYGYTF
DNA: TGCGCCAGCAGCCAAGATTGGGGACAGGGGGCATCCAACTATGGCTACACCTTC
J: TRBJ1-2
V: TRBV4-3
D: TRBD1
size: NA
length: 18

CDR3: CASSQNVWGGNTEAFF
DNA: TGTGCCAGCTCACAAAATGTCTGGGGCGGGAACACTGAAGCTTTCTTT
J: TRBJ1-1
V: TRBV18
D: NA
size: few
length: 16

CDR3: CASSTGTGNQPQHF
DNA: TGTGCCAGCAGCACCGGGACAGGGAATCAGCCCCAGCATTTT
J: TRBJ1-5
V: TRBV7-9
D: TRBD1
size: NA
length: 14

CDR3: CASSFIGGQVWGNTEAFF
DNA: TGTGCCAGCAGTTTTATTGGGGGACAGGTATGGGGAAACACTGAAGCTTTCTTT
J: TRBJ1-1
V: TRBV28
D: TRBD1
size: NA
length: 18

CDR3: CASRQVGGYTF
DNA: TGTGCCAGCAGACAGGTGGGAGGCTACACCTTC
J: TRBJ1-2
V: TRBV6-5
D: NA
size: NA
length: 11

CDR3: CASSQDFLGSRAGELFF
DNA: TGTGCCAGCAGCCAAGATTTTCTCGGGTCCCGGGCCGGGGAGCTGTTTTTT
J: TRBJ2-2
V: TRBV3-1/TRBV3-2
D: NA
size: NA
length: 17

CDR3: CASSPGQGAYEQYF
DNA: TGTGCCAGCAGCCCGGGACAGGGGGCCTACGAGCAGTACTTC
J: TRBJ2-7
V: TRBV7-8
D: TRBD1
size: NA
length: 14

CDR3: CASSQAPRGGNTIYF
DNA: TGCGCCAGCAGCCAAGCACCCCGGGGTGGAAACACCATATATTTT
J: TRBJ1-3
V: TRBV4-3
D: NA
size: NA
length: 15

CDR3: CASSSTLLGGELFF
DNA: TGTGCCAGCAGCTCAACTCTCCTTGGCGGGGAGCTGTTTTTT
J: TRBJ2-2
V: TRBV11-2
D: NA
size: NA
length: 14

CDR3: CSVDTANYGYTF
DNA: TGCAGCGTTGATACGGCTAACTATGGCTACACCTTC
J: TRBJ1-2
V: TRBV29-1
D: NA
size: once
length: 12

CDR3: CASSPPGGHRNSPLHF
DNA: TGTGCCAGCTCACCACCGGGGGGGCATCGGAATTCACCCCTCCACTTT
J: TRBJ1-6
V: TRBV18
D: NA
size: once
length: 16

CDR3: CASKDRNSNQPQHF
DNA: TGCGCCAGCAAAGACAGGAATAGCAATCAGCCCCAGCATTTT
J: TRBJ1-5
V: TRBV10-2
D: NA
size: NA
length: 14

CDR3: CASSVDTAGGMDEQFF
DNA: TGTGCCAGCAGCGTAGACACGGCGGGGGGTATGGATGAGCAGTTCTTC
J: TRBJ2-1
V: TRBV9
D: TRBD2
size: once
length: 16

CDR3: CASSPIHRGRLGGYTF
DNA: TGTGCCAGCAGCCCGATACACAGGGGACGCTTGGGGGGCTACACCTTC
J: TRBJ1-2
V: TRBV7-2
D: TRBD1
size: NA
length: 16

CDR3: CASSQVGGGVRETQYF
DNA: TGCGCCAGCAGCCAAGTAGGGGGAGGGGTGAGAGAGACCCAGTACTTC
J: TRBJ2-5
V: TRBV4-1
D: NA
size: NA
length: 16

CDR3: CASTVNMNTEAFF
DNA: TGTGCCAGCACCGTTAACATGAACACTGAAGCTTTCTTT
J: TRBJ1-1
V: TRBV28
D: NA
size: NA
length: 13

CDR3: CASSKTDRGYAETQYF
DNA: TGTGCCAGCAGCAAAACCGACAGGGGGTATGCCGAGACCCAGTACTTC
J: TRBJ2-5
V: TRBV21-1
D: NA
size: NA
length: 16

CDR3: CSVAVGGMNNDEQYF
DNA: TGCAGCGTTGCGGTCGGCGGAATGAATAACGACGAGCAGTACTTC
J: TRBJ2-7
V: TRBV29-1
D: NA
size: NA
length: 15

CDR3: CGTGVNYGYTF
DNA: TGTGGGACTGGAGTCAACTATGGCTACACCTTC
J: TRBJ1-2
V: TRBV28
D: NA
size: NA
length: 11

CDR3: CASKGLEGGYGYTF
DNA: TGTGCCAGCAAGGGGCTCGAAGGTGGCTATGGCTACACCTTC
J: TRBJ1-2
V: TRBV2
D: NA
size: NA
length: 14

CDR3: CASSPAGNTIYF
DNA: TGTGCCAGCAGTCCGGCTGGAAACACCATATATTTT
J: TRBJ1-3
V: TRBV2
D: NA
size: NA
length: 12

CDR3: CASSLLHGEETQYF
DNA: TGCGCCAGCAGCTTGCTCCACGGGGAAGAGACCCAGTACTTC
J: TRBJ2-5
V: TRBV5-1
D: NA
size: once
length: 14

CDR3: CAWSAQGPRQPQHF
DNA: TGTGCCTGGAGTGCTCAGGGCCCCCGGCAGCCCCAGCATTTT
J: TRBJ1-5
V: TRBV30
D: NA
size: NA
length: 14

CDR3: CASSQVTGEQYF
DNA: TGCGCCAGCAGCCAAGTGACTGGCGAGCAGTACTTC
J: TRBJ2-7
V: TRBV4-1
D: NA
size: NA
length: 12